Following are 26 T cell receptor beta chains from one sample sequenced in a study of OX40 agonist ivuxolimab in advanced cancers. Produced via immunoSEQ multiplex PCR; TCRdb's table is partial and in-frame only. Found here are 60,000 or so clones, nearly 90% of them singletons; the top ten hold about 11%. The sample was CD4+ or CD8+ T cells sorted from blood, taken in a trial of the OX40 agonist ivuxolimab. The receptors come from an adult with an advanced solid tumor such as melanoma, head and neck, liver or kidney cancer.

This clone has only one observation. The chain uses TRBV19 and TRBJ1-1, with D perhaps matching TRBD1 (5 bases). V gave up 5 bases and J gave up 4 bases, with 11 bases separating them. This CDR3 region has 13 residues. The germline gives CDR1 LNHDA, CDR2 SQIVND (reference sequence). The CDR3 is CASSARAVTEAFF. Written as DNA, the CDR3 is TGTGCCAGTAGTGCCAGGGCGGTCACTGAAGCTTTCTTT.

This clone appeared once. The genes are TRBV6-5 and TRBJ2-2, with 8 bases aligning to TRBD2. Per germline, CDR1 MNHEY and CDR2 SVGAGI. The CDR3 spans 16 residues. J was trimmed by 5 bases and V by 0 bases; bases with no gene match: 5. CDR3 nucleotide sequence: TGTGCCAGCAGTTACTCTAGCGGGATTTTTACCGGGGAGCTGTTTTTT. It yields the protein CASSYSSGIFTGELFF.

The chain couples TRBV19 to TRBJ2-5; D is unresolved. V lost 1 base and J 1 base, leaving 4 bases between the germline ends. The CDR3 runs 13 residues. The germline V gene encodes CDR1 LNHDA and CDR2 SQIVND (reference sequence). Written as DNA, the CDR3 is TGTGCCAGTAGTATAGTGCCCCAAGAGACCCAGTACTTC. As protein: CASSIVPQETQYF.

The V and J genes are TRBV27 and TRBJ2-3, with 9 bases aligning to TRBD1. In germline, CDR1 is MNHEY, CDR2 SMNVEV (reference sequence). V gave up 2 bases and J gave up 2 bases; unmatched junction bases: 8. This CDR3 has 17 amino acids. In nucleotides, the CDR3 is TGTGCCAGCAGTTTACTCGCGGGACAGGGTCACACAGATACGCAGTATTTT. It specifies CASSLLAGQGHTDTQYF.

The chain links TRBV27 to TRBJ2-5; no clear D. The end of the DNA aligns better with TRBJ2-7, so the J call may be wrong. The CDR3 has 13 amino acids. The germline CDR1 and CDR2 sequences are MNHEY and SMNVEV (reference sequence). CDR3 protein: CASSRKGIYEQYF. The CDR3 DNA sequence: TGTGCCAGCAGCCGGAAAGGCATCTACGAGCAGTACTTC.

The chain joins TRBV10-3 to TRBJ2-7; D is perhaps TRBD1 (6 bases). V was trimmed by 6 bases and J by 2 bases, leaving 8 bases between them. The CDR3 sequence is 12 residues long. Germline CDR1 ENHRY, CDR2 SYGVKD. The CDR3 region has the DNA TGTGCCATCAGGGACAGAACCTACGAGCAGTACTTC. Amino acid sequence: CAIRDRTYEQYF.

The V and J genes are TRBV5-1 and TRBJ1-2; D gene ambiguous. The germline V gene encodes CDR1 SGHRS and CDR2 YFSETQ. V was clipped by 0 bases and J by 6 bases, with 9 bases between them. The CDR3 consists of 13 residues. CDR3 residues: CASSLAPANGYTF. The DNA of the CDR3 is TGCGCCAGCAGCTTGGCGCCGGCAAATGGCTACACCTTC.

The CDR3 protein is CASSPTRGSISYNEQFF. CDR3 coding DNA: TGCGCCAGCAGCCCGACGAGGGGGAGCATCTCCTACAATGAGCAGTTCTTC. The chain recombines TRBV4-1 with TRBJ2-1; D might be TRBD1 (6 bases). The CDR3 has 17 residues. Trimming stripped 4 bases from V and 0 bases from J, with 16 bases between. From germline, CDR1 is MGHRA and CDR2 YSYEKL.

The chain recombines TRBV5-8 with TRBJ1-2; D is unclear. The germline CDR1 and CDR2 sequences are SGHTS and YDEGEE. Trimming took 1 base from V and 4 from J, leaving 11 bases between them. The CDR3 sequence is 14 residues long. Here the CDR3 reads CASSLSDMAYGYTF. CDR3 DNA: TGTGCCAGCAGCTTGTCAGATATGGCCTATGGCTACACCTTC. The whole variable domain, remainder taken from reference TRBV5-8 and TRBJ1-2, is EAGVTQSPTHLIKTRGQQATLRCSPISGHTSVYWYQQALGLGLQFLLWYDEGEERNRGNFPPRFSGRQFPNYSSELNVNALELEDSALYLCASSLSDMAYGYTFGSGTRLTVV.

This sequence joins TRBV4-1 and TRBJ2-3; no clear D gene. Germline CDR1 and CDR2: MGHRA and YSYEKL. This CDR3 has 12 amino acids. V was trimmed by 6 bases and J by 0 bases, leaving 4 bases between them. The CDR3 region is CASSTSTDTQYF. The CDR3 bases are TGCGCCAGCAGTACTAGCACAGATACGCAGTATTTT.

Turning to this clone: In the same sample, other DNA sequences code for this CDR3. The genes are TRBV27 and TRBJ1-5; the D gene is possibly TRBD1 (5 bases). The CDR3 is 14 residues long. Per the germline V gene, CDR1 is MNHEY and CDR2 is SMNVEV (reference sequence). Trimming took off 3 bases at V and 0 bases at J, with 6 bases between the two ends. The CDR3 region has the DNA TGTGCCAGCAGTTTGAGGGGTAGCAATCAGCCCCAGCATTTT. Protein sequence: CASSLRGSNQPQHF.

The chain combines TRBV27 with TRBJ2-1, with D possibly being TRBD1 or TRBD2 (5 bases each). The V gene's germline CDR1 is MNHEY and CDR2 SMNVEV (reference sequence). V lost 5 bases and J lost 9, with 11 bases in between. The CDR3 extends over 12 amino acids. The CDR3, as DNA: TGTGCCAGCAGTCCCGGGGCAGGTGAGCAGTTCTTC. This codes for CASSPGAGEQFF.

The genes are TRBV7-9 and TRBJ2-1; 14 nucleotides agree with TRBD2. V was pared by 4 bases and J by 9 bases, with 8 bases of the junction left unmatched. Germline V gene data show CDR1 as SEHNR and CDR2 as FQNEAQ (reference sequence). This CDR3 is 16 amino acids long. CDR3 region: CASSSRTSGRLGEQFF. Here the CDR3 DNA reads TGTGCCAGCAGCTCGAGGACTAGCGGGAGGCTGGGTGAGCAGTTCTTC.

This clone was found once. The V gene is TRBV4-1, the J gene TRBJ2-1; TRBD2 matches 7 bases. The germline V gene encodes CDR1 MGHRA and CDR2 YSYEKL. This CDR3 has 13 amino acids. Losses at the gene ends were 3 bases for V and 8 bases for J; bases not matched to a gene: 4. Written as DNA, the CDR3 is TGCGCCAGCAGCCAGCTGGGGGGGGATGAGCAGTTCTTC. This sequence encodes CASSQLGGDEQFF.

The chain employs TRBV4-1 and TRBJ2-7; 9 bases line up with TRBD1. This CDR3 contains 14 residues. Germline-derived CDR1 and CDR2 are MGHRA and YSYEKL. Germline trimming cut 3 bases from V and 5 bases from J; bases unmatched to any gene: 5. CDR3 loop: CASSHSGTGNEQYF. The CDR3 DNA reads TGCGCCAGCAGCCACTCCGGGACAGGGAACGAGCAGTACTTC.

CDR3 DNA: TGTGCCAGCAGCCAAGATAGCACAGGGGCCTACTCTGGGGCCAACGTCCTGACTTTC. It yields the protein CASSQDSTGAYSGANVLTF. V is TRBV4-2 and J is TRBJ2-6; 7 bases map to TRBD1. The CDR3 is 19 amino acids. V lost 0 bases, J lost 0 bases, and 8 bases stayed unmatched. CDR1 is LGHNA, CDR2 YNFKEQ, per germline.

The rearrangement joins TRBV27 to TRBJ1-2; 9 nucleotides line up with TRBD1. The CDR3 loop spans 16 amino acids. Germline lookup yields CDR1 MNHEY and CDR2 SMNVEV (reference sequence). V gave up 5 bases and J gave up 1 base; unmatched junction bases: 8. The DNA of the CDR3 is TGTGCCAGCAGTCCCACTTGGACAGGGGTTAACTATGGCTACACCTTC. Its translation is CASSPTWTGVNYGYTF.

This rearrangement joins TRBV7-2 to TRBJ2-1, with 15 bases lining up with TRBD2. The CDR3 loop spans 15 amino acids. CDR1 and CDR2 (germline): SGHTA, FQGNSA. The V and J ends lost 5 bases and 8 bases, in that order; junction bases with no gene match: 4. The CDR3 DNA sequence: TGTGCCAGCAGCCTGGGACTAGCGGGGGGCGATGAGCAGTTCTTC. It is translated as CASSLGLAGGDEQFF.

This clone was recorded only once. The chain recombines TRBV25-1 with TRBJ2-3; TRBD1 matches 8 bases. With V trimmed by 3 bases and J by 9 bases, 14 bases remained unmatched. CDR1 and CDR2 (germline): MGHDK, SYGVNS. The CDR3 sequence is 16 residues long. CDR3: CASSEPDREFRDTQYF. DNA for the CDR3: TGTGCCAGCAGTGAGCCGGACAGGGAATTTCGAGACACGCAGTATTTT.

This clone showed up just a few times. The V and J genes are TRBV7-9 and TRBJ2-7; 7 nucleotides align to TRBD1. The CDR3 extends over 18 amino acids. Germline lookup yields CDR1 SEHNR and CDR2 FQNEAQ (reference sequence). J was trimmed by 1 base and V by 2 bases; bases with no gene match: 14. The CDR3 sequence is CASSLPVTGVLISYEQYF. CDR3 in DNA: TGTGCCAGCAGCTTACCCGTAACAGGGGTCCTTATATCCTACGAGCAGTACTTC.

The rearrangement uses TRBV27 and TRBJ2-1; D call uncertain. Looked up from germline, CDR1 is MNHEY and CDR2 is SMNVEV (reference sequence). CDR3 length: 12 residues. V lost 3 bases and J lost 6, with 6 bases in between. As DNA, the CDR3 is TGTGCCAGCAGTTTTCCCGGCAATGAGCAGTTCTTC. Encoded protein: CASSFPGNEQFF.

The rearrangement uses TRBV27 and TRBJ1-1; D is undetermined. The germline V gene has CDR1 MNHEY and CDR2 SMNVEV (reference sequence). V was clipped by 1 base and J by 1 base, with 10 bases between them. The CDR3 has 15 amino acids. The CDR3 nucleotides read TGTGCCAGCAGTTTATACATGGAAAAGAACACTGAAGCTTTCTTT. The encoded protein is CASSLYMEKNTEAFF.

V gene TRBV4-1 combines with J gene TRBJ2-7; 8 nucleotides agree with TRBD2. V dropped 0 bases and J dropped 6; count of bases not matched to a gene: 7. The CDR3 is 15 residues long. The V gene's germline CDR1 is MGHRA and CDR2 YSYEKL. CDR3 sequence (DNA): TGCGCCAGCAGCCAAGATCTCCTAGCGGGTATCGAGCAGTACTTC. Translation gives CASSQDLLAGIEQYF.

V is TRBV6-6 and J is TRBJ1-1; D is ambiguous. V was trimmed by 2 bases and J by 1 base, leaving 8 bases between them. Germline V gene sequence: CDR1 MNHNY, CDR2 SVGAGI (reference sequence). There are 14 residues in the CDR3. CDR3 nucleotide sequence: TGTGCCAGCAGTTACGAGGGTGGGAACACTGAAGCTTTCTTT. Translating it yields CASSYEGGNTEAFF.

This sequence joins TRBV11-3 and TRBJ2-1, with D maybe TRBD1 (7 bases). The CDR3 is 14 residues long. V lost 5 bases and J 12 bases, leaving 20 bases between the germline ends. Per germline, CDR1 SGHNT and CDR2 YENEEA. In DNA form, the CDR3 reads TGTGCCAGCAGCGCGGACAGGCCCCTCGGGGGGCAGTTCTTC. Translation: CASSADRPLGGQFF.

V usage is TRBV15 and J usage is TRBJ2-3, with a possible D match to TRBD1 (5 bases). Per germline, CDR1 LNHNV and CDR2 YYDKDF (reference sequence). The V end was cut by 3 bases, the J end by 1 base, with 8 bases between. This CDR3 comprises 14 residues. The CDR3 reads CATSSRVGTDTQYF. DNA for the CDR3: TGTGCCACCAGCAGCAGGGTCGGCACAGATACGCAGTATTTT.